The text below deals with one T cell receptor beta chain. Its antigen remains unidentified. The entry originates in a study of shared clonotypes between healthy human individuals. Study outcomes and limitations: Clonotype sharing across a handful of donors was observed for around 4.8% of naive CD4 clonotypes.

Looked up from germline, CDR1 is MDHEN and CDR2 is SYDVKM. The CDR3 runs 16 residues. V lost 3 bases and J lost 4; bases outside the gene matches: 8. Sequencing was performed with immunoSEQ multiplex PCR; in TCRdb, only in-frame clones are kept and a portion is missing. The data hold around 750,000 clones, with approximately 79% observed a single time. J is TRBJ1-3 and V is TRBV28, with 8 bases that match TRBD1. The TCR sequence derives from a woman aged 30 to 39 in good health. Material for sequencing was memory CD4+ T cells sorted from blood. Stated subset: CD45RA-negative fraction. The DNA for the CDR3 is TGTGCCAGCAGTTTCCTTACAGGGGGATCCGGAAACACCATATATTTT. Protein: CASSFLTGGSGNTIYF.